The present entry profiles one T cell receptor beta chain with its context. Its target is unknown. CDR3 regions were amplified by Arm-PCR using iRepertoire HTBI primers to build TCR beta libraries. MiXCR was run by TCRdb on the multiplex PCR reads, yielding one entry per CDR3 protein. Of some 250,000 distinct CDR3 sequences in the sample, about 18% were seen once. The source of the sample is a study of regulatory T cells in long-lasting Graves disease. Study summary: Patients with new Graves' disease had used antithyroid drugs below 3 months. General study points: Sharing of public clonotypes was greater in persistent patients (approximately 2,700) than in new patients (roughly 1,000).

Specified time point: newly diagnosed GD, antithyroid drugs for less than 3 months. Generation of the TCR library employed RNA extracted from PBMCs. American Thyroid Association guidelines served as the basis for diagnosing Graves' disease. The sample here was peripheral blood mononuclear cells (PBMCs), taken at new diagnosis, from a patient treated with antithyroid drugs. This receptor was identified in a female donor with Graves disease.

CDR3 sequence reads: CASSSGPRTGSGETQYF. CDR3 coding DNA: TGTGCCAGCAGTTCAGGCCCCCGGACAGGCTCGGGGGAGACCCAGTACTTC. This rearrangement joins TRBV11-2 to TRBJ2-5; 7 nucleotides line up with TRBD1. V gave up 6 bases and J gave up 5 bases; unmatched junction bases: 18. The germline CDR1 and CDR2 sequences are SGHAT and FQNNGV. The CDR3 runs 17 residues.